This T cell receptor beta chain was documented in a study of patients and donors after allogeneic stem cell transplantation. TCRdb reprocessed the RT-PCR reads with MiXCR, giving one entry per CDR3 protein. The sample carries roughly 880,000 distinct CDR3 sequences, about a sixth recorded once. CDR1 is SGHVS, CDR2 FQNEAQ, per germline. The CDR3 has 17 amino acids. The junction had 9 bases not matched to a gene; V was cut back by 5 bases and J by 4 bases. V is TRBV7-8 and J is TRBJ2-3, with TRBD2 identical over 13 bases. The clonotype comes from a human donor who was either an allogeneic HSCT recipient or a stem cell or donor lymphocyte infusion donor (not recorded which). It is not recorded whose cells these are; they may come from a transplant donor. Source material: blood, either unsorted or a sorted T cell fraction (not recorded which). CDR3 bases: TGTGCCAGCAGCCGGAGTCGGACTAGCGGGAGTGCAGATACGCAGTATTTT. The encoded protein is CASSRSRTSGSADTQYF.